This T cell receptor beta chain originates from a study of OX40 agonist ivuxolimab in advanced cancers. Turning to the overall study: The costimulatory receptor OX40 (CD134) was targeted by ivuxolimab, a fully human IgG2 agonistic monoclonal antibody. Intravenous ivuxolimab was administered to patients every 2 weeks at six dose levels: 0.01, 0.1, 0.3, 1.5, 3 and 10 mg/kg. Of the roughly 54 patients in dose escalation, 19 had hepatocellular carcinoma, some 15 had melanoma, 9 had renal cell carcinoma and 9 had head and neck cancer. A male proportion of roughly 80% and a mean age of approximately 61 years, ranging from roughly 23 to 80, were recorded for the dose-escalation cohort. Prior anti-PD-1, anti-PD-L1 or anti-CTLA-4 therapy was permitted, and checkpoint inhibitors had been received by about two fifths of dose-escalation patients. Partial responses were achieved by three dose-escalation patients, of whom one had hepatocellular carcinoma and two had cutaneous melanoma. Peripheral TCRbeta sequencing aimed to test whether ivuxolimab altered TCR sequence diversity and caused clonal T-cell expansion. The paper describes the monotherapy dose-escalation part (N ≈ 50 patients) of the phase I trial of ivuxolimab. General study outcomes and caveats: Clonal expansion of both CD4+ and CD8+ blood T cells was observed from baseline to week 6 at doses 0.1 to 3.0 mg/kg. Partial responders in the 0.1-3.0 mg/kg groups had among the lowest normalized peripheral clonal expansion, especially among CD8+ T cells. Low levels of normalized T-cell clonal expansion were also seen in some patients who did not respond. After ivuxolimab, expanded clones were on average more numerous among CD8+ T cells than among CD4+ T cells. The antigen specificity of the clonally expanded peripheral T cells was not determined.

The trial excluded patients who had a history of autoimmune disease or were on systemic immunosuppression. Peripheral blood for TCR sequencing was drawn from every dose cohort at baseline, at cycle 4 day 1 and at cycle 7 day 1. Samples were obtained from an open-label, multicenter, first-in-human phase I dose-escalation trial of ivuxolimab. Adults with locally advanced or metastatic melanoma, renal cell carcinoma, hepatocellular carcinoma or head and neck squamous cell carcinoma were enrolled in the trial. CD4+ and CD8+ T cells were sorted separately from peripheral blood before TCR sequencing. CDR1 SGDLS and CDR2 YYNGEE were looked up in the germline V gene. V loses 4 bases of germline sequence and J loses 0 bases, and the interval between the two ends is 17 bases. Counted from cysteine to phenylalanine, this CDR3 has 18 amino acids. The DNA shown is the 54-base CDR3, in frame from base 1. To sequence the TCRbeta CDR3 region, genomic DNA was isolated from the sorted cells. The immunoSEQ Assay was used for sequencing of TCRbeta CDR3 regions. Entries here come from immuneACCESS through TCRdb and include only in-frame sequences with V and J called. Some clones fail to appear in such tables; in the studies checked, an unresolved V gene covers under half of the shortfall, and the cause of the remainder is unknown. The sample profile shows around 68,000 clones; approximately 90% of them were found once. The top ten clones comprise more than 1% of the sample.

In the case of this clone: This clone's antigen is unknown. Base qualities are not recorded, but no much larger clone differs from it by a single base.

This sequence uses TRBV9 and TRBJ2-6; the D gene could be TRBD1 or TRBD2, each one agreeing over 5 bases. Sequenced here: CD4+ or CD8+ T cells sorted from blood, sampled in a trial of the OX40 agonist ivuxolimab. This TCR came from an adult with an advanced solid tumor such as melanoma, head and neck, liver or kidney cancer. In nucleotide form, the sequence is TGTGCCAGCAGCACCTCCGGGACGCCTAACTCTGGGGCCAACGTCCTGACTTTC. The resulting protein is CASSTSGTPNSGANVLTF.